This TCR beta chain is drawn from a study of OX40 agonist ivuxolimab in advanced cancers. Study-wide context: Prior therapy, whether anti-PD-1, anti-PD-L1 or anti-CTLA-4, was allowed, and about 39% had some. Study findings and constraints: The specificity for antigen of the expanded peripheral T cells was not determined. CD4+ T cells averaged fewer expanded clones than CD8+ T cells.

Regarding this clone: Antigen specificity is unknown.

The repertoire was sequenced with immunoSEQ multiplex PCR; TCRdb's copy has only in-frame clones and lacks some. The table lists around 60,000 clones, approximately 82% of them singletons. The CDR3 contains 16 residues. The ends were cut back, 4 bases at V and 1 base at J, with 16 bases in the middle. Germline-derived CDR1 and CDR2 are SEHNR and FQNEAQ (reference sequence). The TCR comes from an adult with an advanced solid tumor such as melanoma, head and neck, liver or kidney cancer. The specimen comprised CD4+ or CD8+ T cells sorted from blood, sampled in a trial of the OX40 agonist ivuxolimab. J is TRBJ1-2 and V is TRBV7-9; D possibly corresponds to TRBD1 (6 bases). DNA of the CDR3: TGTGCCAGCAGCTCAATGGACAGACTCGTTAACTATGGCTACACCTTC. It specifies CASSSMDRLVNYGYTF.